The source of this T cell receptor beta chain is a study of identical twins. Concerning this clonotype: Its antigen is still unknown.

Findings and limits, study-wide: Fewer insertions marked abundant cord blood beta clonotypes; young adult naive trended weakly, memory not at all. Low generation probability was overrepresented in out-of-frame alpha sequences shared by twins. Cross-sectional statistics underpinned the conclusions; the same donors were not followed.

TCRdb re-called the 5' RACE reads through MiXCR, storing one row per CDR3 protein. This table has approximately 680,000 distinct CDR3 sequences, about 7.1% appearing once. The data were also submitted as part of a second study, on yellow fever vaccine responses in identical twins. That work adds: After vaccination, twins' T cell response reportedly seemed partly convergent, partly personalized.

This sequence originates from a woman younger than 35 in good health. Sample: PBMCs.

Here the CDR3 reads CASSESQARYGYTF. The CDR3 region has the DNA TGCGCCAGCAGTGAGTCGCAGGCACGCTATGGCTACACCTTC. V is TRBV10-2 and J is TRBJ1-2; D unclear. CDR1 is WSHSY, CDR2 SAAADI, per germline. V gave up 0 bases and J gave up 4 bases, with 9 bases separating them. The CDR3 runs 14 residues.